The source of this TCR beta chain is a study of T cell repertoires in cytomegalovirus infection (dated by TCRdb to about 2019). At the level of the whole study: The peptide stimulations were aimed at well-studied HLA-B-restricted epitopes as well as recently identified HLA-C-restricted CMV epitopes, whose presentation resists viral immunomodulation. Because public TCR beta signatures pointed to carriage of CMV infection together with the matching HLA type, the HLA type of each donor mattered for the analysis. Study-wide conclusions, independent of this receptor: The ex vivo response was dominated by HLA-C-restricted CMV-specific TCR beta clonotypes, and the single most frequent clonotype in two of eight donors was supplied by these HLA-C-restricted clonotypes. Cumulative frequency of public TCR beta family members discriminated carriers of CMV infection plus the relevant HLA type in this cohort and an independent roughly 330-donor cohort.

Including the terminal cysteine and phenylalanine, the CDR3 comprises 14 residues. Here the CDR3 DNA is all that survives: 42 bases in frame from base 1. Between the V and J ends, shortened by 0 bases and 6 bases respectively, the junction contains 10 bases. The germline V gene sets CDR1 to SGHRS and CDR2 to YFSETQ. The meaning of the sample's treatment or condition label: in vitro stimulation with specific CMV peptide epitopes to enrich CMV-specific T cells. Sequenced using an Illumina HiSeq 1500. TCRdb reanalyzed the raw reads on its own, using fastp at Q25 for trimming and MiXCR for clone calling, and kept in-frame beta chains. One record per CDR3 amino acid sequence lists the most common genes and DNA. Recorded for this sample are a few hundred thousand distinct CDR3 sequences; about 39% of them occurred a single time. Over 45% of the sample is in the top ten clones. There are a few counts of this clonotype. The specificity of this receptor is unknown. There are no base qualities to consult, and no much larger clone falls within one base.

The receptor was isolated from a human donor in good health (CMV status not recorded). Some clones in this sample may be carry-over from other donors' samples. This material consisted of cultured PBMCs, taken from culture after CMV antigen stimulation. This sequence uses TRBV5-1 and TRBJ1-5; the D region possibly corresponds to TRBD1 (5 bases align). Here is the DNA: TGCGCCAGCAGCTTGGCCGACGGGACTCAGCCCCAGCATTTT. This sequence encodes CASSLADGTQPQHF.